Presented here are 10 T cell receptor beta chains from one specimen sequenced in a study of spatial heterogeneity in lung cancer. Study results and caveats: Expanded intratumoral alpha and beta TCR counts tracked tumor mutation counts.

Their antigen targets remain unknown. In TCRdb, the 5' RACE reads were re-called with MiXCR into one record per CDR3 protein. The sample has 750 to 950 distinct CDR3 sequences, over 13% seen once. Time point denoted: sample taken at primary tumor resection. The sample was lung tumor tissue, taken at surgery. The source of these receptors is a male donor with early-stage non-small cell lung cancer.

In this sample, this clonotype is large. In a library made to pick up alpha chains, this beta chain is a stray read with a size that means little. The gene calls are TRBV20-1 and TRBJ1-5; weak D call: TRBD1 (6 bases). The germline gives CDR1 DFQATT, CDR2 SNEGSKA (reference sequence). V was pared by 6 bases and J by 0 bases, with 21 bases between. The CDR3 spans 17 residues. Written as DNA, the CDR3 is TGCAGTGCCATAACCGTAACAGGGATTTATAGCAATCAGCCCCAGCATTTT. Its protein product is CSAITVTGIYSNQPQHF.

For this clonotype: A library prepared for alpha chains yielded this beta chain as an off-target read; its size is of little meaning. The CDR3: CATSDVSGRAETQYF. The CDR3 bases are TGTGCCACCAGTGATGTTAGCGGGAGGGCAGAGACCCAGTACTTC. The chain recombines TRBV24-1 with TRBJ2-5; TRBD2 matches 11 bases. The germline CDR1 and CDR2 sequences are KGHDR and SFDVKD. The J segment lost 4 bases and the V segment lost 3 bases, leaving 3 bases of the junction unmatched. The CDR3 contains 15 residues.

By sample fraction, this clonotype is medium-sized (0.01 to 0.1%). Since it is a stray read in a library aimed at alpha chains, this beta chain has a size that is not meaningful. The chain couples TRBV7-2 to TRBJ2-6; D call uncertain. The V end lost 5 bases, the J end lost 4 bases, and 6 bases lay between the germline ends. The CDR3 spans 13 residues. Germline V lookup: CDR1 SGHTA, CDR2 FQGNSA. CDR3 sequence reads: CASSIGGANVLTF. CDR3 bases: TGTGCCAGCAGCATAGGGGGGGCCAACGTCCTGACTTTC.

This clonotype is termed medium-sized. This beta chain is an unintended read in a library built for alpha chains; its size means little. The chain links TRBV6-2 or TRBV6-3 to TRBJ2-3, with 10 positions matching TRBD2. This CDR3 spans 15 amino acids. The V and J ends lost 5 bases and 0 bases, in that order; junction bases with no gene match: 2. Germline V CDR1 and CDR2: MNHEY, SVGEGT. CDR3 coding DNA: TGTGCCAGCAGTCCACTAGCGGGAAGCACAGATACGCAGTATTTT. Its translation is CASSPLAGSTDTQYF.

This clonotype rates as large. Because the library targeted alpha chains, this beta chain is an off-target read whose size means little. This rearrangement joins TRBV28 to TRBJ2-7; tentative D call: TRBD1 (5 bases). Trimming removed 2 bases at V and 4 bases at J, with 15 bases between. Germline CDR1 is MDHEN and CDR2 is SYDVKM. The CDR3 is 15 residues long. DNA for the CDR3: TGTGCCAGCAGTTTACCGTCAGGGATTAGGTACGAGCAGTACTTC. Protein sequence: CASSLPSGIRYEQYF.

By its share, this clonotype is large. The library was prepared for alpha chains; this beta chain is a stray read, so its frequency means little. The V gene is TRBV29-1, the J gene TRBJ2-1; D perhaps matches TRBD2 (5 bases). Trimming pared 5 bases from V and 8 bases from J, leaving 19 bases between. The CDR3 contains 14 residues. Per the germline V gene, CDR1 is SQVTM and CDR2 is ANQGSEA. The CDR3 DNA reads TGCAGCGTTTGTTCGGACTTCCTTTCGTATGAGCAGTTCTTC. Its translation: CSVCSDFLSYEQFF.

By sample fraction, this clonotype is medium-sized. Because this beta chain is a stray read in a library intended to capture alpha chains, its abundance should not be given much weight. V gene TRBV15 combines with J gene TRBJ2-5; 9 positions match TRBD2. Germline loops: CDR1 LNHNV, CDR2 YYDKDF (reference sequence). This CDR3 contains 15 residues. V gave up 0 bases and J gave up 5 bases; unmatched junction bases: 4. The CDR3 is CATSRDLLAGETQYF. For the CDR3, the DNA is TGTGCCACCAGCAGAGACTTACTAGCGGGCGAGACCCAGTACTTC.

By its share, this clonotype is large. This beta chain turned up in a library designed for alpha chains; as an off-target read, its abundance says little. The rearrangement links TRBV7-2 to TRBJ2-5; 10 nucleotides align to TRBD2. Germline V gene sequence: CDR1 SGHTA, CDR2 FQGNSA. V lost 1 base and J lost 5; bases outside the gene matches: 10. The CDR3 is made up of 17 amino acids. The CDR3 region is CASSLGALAGVGETQYF. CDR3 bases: TGTGCCAGCAGCTTAGGGGCTCTAGCGGGAGTCGGGGAGACCCAGTACTTC.

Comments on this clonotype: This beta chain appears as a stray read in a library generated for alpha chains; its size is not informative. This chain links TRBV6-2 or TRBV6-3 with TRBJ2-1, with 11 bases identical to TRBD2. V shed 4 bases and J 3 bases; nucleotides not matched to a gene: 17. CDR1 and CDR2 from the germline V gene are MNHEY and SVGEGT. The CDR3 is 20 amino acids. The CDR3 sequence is CASSSGFRPGLAVIYNEQFF. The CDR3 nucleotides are TGTGCCAGCAGTTCAGGATTCAGGCCGGGACTAGCGGTTATCTACAATGAGCAGTTCTTC.

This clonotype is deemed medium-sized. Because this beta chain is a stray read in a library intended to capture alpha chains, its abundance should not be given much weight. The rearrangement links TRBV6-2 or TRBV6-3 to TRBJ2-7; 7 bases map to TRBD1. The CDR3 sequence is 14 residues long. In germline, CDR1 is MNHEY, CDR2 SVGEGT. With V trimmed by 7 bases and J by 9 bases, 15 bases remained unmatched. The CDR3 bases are TGTGCCAGCACCCCGGGACAGCCTCCCCTACGGCAGTACTTC. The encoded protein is CASTPGQPPLRQYF.